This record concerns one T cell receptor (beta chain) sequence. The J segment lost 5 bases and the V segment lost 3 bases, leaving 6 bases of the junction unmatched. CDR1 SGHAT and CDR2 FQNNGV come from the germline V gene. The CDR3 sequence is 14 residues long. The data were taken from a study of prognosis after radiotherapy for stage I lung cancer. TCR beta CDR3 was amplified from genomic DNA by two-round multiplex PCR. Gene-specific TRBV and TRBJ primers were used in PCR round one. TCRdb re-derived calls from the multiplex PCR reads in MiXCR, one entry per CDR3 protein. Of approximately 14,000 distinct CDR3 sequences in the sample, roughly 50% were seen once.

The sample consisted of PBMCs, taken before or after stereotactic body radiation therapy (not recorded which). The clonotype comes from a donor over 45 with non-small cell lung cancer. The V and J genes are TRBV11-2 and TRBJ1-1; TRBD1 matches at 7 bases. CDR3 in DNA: TGTGCCAGCAGCTTCCAGGGGGTCTTGACTGAAGCTTTCTTT. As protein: CASSFQGVLTEAFF.